The following is a TCR beta chain sequence with its context. Antigen unknown. This sample is drawn from a study of CXCR3-negative and CXCR3-positive naive CD8 T cells. Findings of the study overall: Researchers report that CXCR3-positive naive cells carry more hydrophobic TRB CDR3s than CXCR3-negative naive cells.

Germline V gene data show CDR1 as LGHNA and CDR2 as YNFKEQ. The CDR3 sequence is 14 residues long. Via 5' RACE with UMI labels, TRB cDNA libraries were prepared. TCRdb reprocessed the 5' RACE reads, keeping one entry per CDR3 protein, no DNA. This repertoire includes about 89,000 distinct CDR3 sequences. The chain has TRBV4-2 and TRBJ2-1. The TCR was taken from a human donor in good health. Some clones in this sample may be carry-over from other donors' samples. Material for sequencing was naive CXCR3+ CD8+ T cells from blood. The subset: CD45RO-CCR7+CD27+CD95- naive CD8+ T cells expressing CXCR3 (TNR3+). The chain's CDR3 is CASSQDGGYNEQFF.